The TCR beta chain under discussion was sequenced for a study of blood T cell repertoires in COVID-19. Across the whole study: Acute and convalescent COVID-19 samples came from the United States, Italy and Spain. PBMCs, B-cell-depleted T cells, or T cells were the source of the cDNA or gDNA that made up the material.

In the original analysis: Nucleated cell number was recorded as an estimate derived from reference gene primer amplification. Libraries were prepared by immunoSEQ multiplex PCR; TCRdb keeps only in-frame clonotypes and omits some of them. The DNA was the basis for D and trimming; V, J and clone size are from that table. The sample includes 350,000 to 550,000 clones, approximately 90% of them seen just once. The clonotype was recovered from a woman aged 25-40 years with acute or convalescent COVID-19. The sample taken for sequencing was peripheral blood.

CDR3 protein: CASSESPLSTDTQYF. The CDR3 coding sequence is TGTGCCAGCAGCGAGAGTCCTCTTAGCACAGATACGCAGTATTTT. The rearrangement links TRBV9 to TRBJ2-3; D ambiguous. The CDR3 contains 15 residues. Germline CDR1 is SGDLS and CDR2 is YYNGEE. Trimming removed 3 bases from V and 0 bases from J, with 11 bases in between.